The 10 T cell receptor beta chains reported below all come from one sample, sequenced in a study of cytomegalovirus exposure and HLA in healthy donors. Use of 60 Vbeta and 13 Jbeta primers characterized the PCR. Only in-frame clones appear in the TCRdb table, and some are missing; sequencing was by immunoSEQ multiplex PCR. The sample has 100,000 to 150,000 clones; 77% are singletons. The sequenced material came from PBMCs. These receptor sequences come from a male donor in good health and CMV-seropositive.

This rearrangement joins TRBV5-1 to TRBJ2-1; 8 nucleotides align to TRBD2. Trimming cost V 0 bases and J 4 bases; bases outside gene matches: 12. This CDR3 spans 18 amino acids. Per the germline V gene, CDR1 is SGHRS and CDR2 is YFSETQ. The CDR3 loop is CASSLGVSGRSAYNEQFF. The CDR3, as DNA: TGCGCCAGCAGCTTGGGGGTAAGCGGGAGATCCGCTTACAATGAGCAGTTCTTC.

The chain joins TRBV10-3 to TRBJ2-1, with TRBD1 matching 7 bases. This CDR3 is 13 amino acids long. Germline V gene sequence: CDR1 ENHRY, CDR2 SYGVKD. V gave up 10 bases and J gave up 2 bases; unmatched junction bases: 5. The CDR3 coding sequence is TGTGCCACCCGGACAGGCGCCTACAATGAGCAGTTCTTC. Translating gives CATRTGAYNEQFF.

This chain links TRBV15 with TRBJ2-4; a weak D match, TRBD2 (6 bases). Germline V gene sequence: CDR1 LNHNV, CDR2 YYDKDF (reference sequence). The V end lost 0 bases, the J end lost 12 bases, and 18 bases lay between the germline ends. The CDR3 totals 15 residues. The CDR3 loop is CATSRDRGKGSSQYF. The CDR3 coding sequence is TGTGCCACCAGCAGAGATCGGGGGAAGGGTAGCAGTCAGTACTTC.

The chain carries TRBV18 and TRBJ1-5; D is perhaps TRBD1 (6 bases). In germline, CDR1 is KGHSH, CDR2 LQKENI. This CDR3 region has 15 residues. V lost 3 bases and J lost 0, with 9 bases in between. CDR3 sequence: CASSPDRYSNQPQHF. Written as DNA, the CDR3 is TGTGCCAGCTCACCGGACAGATATAGCAATCAGCCCCAGCATTTT.

CDR3 loop: CASSPDGHYEAFF. The CDR3, as DNA: TGTGCCAGCAGTCCGGACGGACACTACGAAGCTTTCTTT. The chain combines TRBV2 with TRBJ1-1; the D gene is possibly TRBD1 (5 bases). From germline, CDR1 is SNHLY and CDR2 FYNNEI. Trimming took 5 bases from V and 8 from J, leaving 15 bases between them. The CDR3 extends over 13 amino acids.

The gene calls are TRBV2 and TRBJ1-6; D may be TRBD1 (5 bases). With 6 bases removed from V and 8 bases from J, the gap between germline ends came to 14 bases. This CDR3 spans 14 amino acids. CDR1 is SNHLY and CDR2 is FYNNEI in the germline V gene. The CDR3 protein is CASSQGVRDSPLHF. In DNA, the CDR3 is TGTGCCAGCAGCCAGGGTGTAAGGGATTCACCCCTCCACTTT.

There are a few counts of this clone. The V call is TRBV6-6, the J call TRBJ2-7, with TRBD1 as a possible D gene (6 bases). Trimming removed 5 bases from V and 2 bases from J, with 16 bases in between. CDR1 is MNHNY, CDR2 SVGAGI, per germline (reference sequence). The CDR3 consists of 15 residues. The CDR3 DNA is TGTGCCAGCAGTATACAGCAGGGGTGGACCTACGAGCAGTACTTC. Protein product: CASSIQQGWTYEQYF.

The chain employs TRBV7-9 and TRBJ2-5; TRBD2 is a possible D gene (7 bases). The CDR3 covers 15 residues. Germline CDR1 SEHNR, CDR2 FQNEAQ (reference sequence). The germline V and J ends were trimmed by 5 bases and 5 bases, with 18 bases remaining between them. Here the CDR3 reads CASSKRGGLGETQYF. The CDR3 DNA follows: TGTGCCAGCAGCAAAAGGGGGGGTCTTGGTGAGACCCAGTACTTC.

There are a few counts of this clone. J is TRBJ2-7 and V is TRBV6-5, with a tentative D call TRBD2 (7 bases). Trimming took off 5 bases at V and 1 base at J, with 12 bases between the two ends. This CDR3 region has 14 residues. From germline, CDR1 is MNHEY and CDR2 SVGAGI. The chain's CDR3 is CASSEGGESYEQYF. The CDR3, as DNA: TGTGCCAGCAGTGAAGGGGGGGAATCCTACGAGCAGTACTTC.

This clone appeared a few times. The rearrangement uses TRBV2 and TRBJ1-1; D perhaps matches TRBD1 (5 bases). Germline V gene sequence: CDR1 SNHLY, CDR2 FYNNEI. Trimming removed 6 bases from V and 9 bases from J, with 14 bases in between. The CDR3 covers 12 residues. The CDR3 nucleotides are TGTGCCAGCAGCCCCAGGGAGGGGAAAGCTTTCTTT. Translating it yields CASSPREGKAFF.